This paragraph reports one TCR beta chain. Its antigen is currently not known. Qualities for individual bases were not recorded, and no much larger clone is one base off. The sample is drawn from a study of CD8 T cells in Susac syndrome (dated by TCRdb to about 2019). The study in broad terms: Of the Susac syndrome patients who were sequenced, six had clinically active disease and roughly eight were in clinical remission. At the time of blood withdrawal, Susac syndrome patients were either therapy-naive, taking corticosteroids (with some also receiving IVIg), or on IVIg alone. Whether CD8+ T cell activation and differentiation in Susac syndrome was antigen driven was tested using repertoire sequencing. The clonality of the CD8+ T cell repertoire was compared across over 9 healthy donors, some 14 Susac syndrome patients and around 15 multiple sclerosis patients.

RNA was extracted with the RNeasy kit and roughly 0.45 to 1 ug was reverse transcribed using random hexamers. The immunoSEQ multiplex PCR assay, covering 54 Vbeta and 13 Jbeta segments, was used to amplify TCR beta CDR3 regions. PCR amplification bias was corrected using a synthetic template baseline for primer optimization and computational correction. Per the source publication's procedure: Only productive sequences were kept, with reads annotated to V, D and J genes according to IMGT and analyzed in immunoSEQ Analyzer. To calculate clonality, Shannon entropy was normalized by log2 of the number of productive unique sequences and then subtracted from one. For each patient and control, public and private clones were evaluated among the 100 most prevalent clones. Clones were defined as Susac-specific when absent from the healthy and MS cohorts, from roughly 1,100 published viral clones and from other ImmuneACCESS disease sequences. TCRdb redid the processing of the public reads, applying fastp at Q25 and MiXCR, and retained in-frame beta chains. Under each unique CDR3 protein, matching rows form one entry showing the most common genes and DNA. In this record, the V and J calls reflect TCRdb's handling and not the investigators' own analysis. The sample yields 75,000 to 95,000 distinct CDR3 sequences; around 96% were counted once. The ten largest clones take up roughly 0.62% of the sample.

Peripheral blood CD8+ and CD4+ T cells from healthy donors, Susac syndrome patients and multiple sclerosis patients were profiled by high-throughput TCR beta sequencing. The Susac syndrome patients fulfilled recently defined diagnostic criteria for definite or probable disease. CD8+ TEMRA cells were enriched by FACS, while bulk CD8+ and CD4+ T cells were purified by magnetic negative isolation. Blood was drawn into EDTA tubes, processed within 24 hours, and PBMCs were isolated by density gradient centrifugation. PBMCs destined for TCR sequencing were cryopreserved in liquid nitrogen and later thawed in a 37 °C water bath. The sorted or isolated CD4+, CD8+ and CD8+ TEMRA cells reached a purity of at least 90%. In the germline V gene (reference sequence), CDR1 corresponds to SEHNR and CDR2 to FQNEAQ. The CDR3 runs 14 amino acids, cysteine and phenylalanine included. The kept DNA is CDR3 alone, 42 bases in frame from the first base. V sheds 3 bases and J sheds 1 base, leaving 9 bases between their ends.

General conclusions and limits of the study: Susac syndrome CD8+ repertoires showed clonal expansion, highest in CD8+ TEMRA cells and greater in clinically active than remitting patients. Looking at Susac-specific public clones, the researchers identified 15 to 20 in the total CD8+ repertoire and roughly 5 in the CD8+ TEMRA repertoire. The number of individuals in the TCR sequencing and HLA analysis was acknowledged as relatively small.

The sequence links TRBV7-9 to TRBJ1-2; TRBD1 might be the D gene, on 5 matching bases. The sample taken for sequencing was CD8+ T cells from PBMCs. The TCR was taken from a human donor with Susac syndrome. Here the CDR3 is given as CASSLGRLNYGYTF. The DNA reads as follows: TGTGCCAGCAGCTTGGGACGCCTTAACTATGGCTACACCTTC.